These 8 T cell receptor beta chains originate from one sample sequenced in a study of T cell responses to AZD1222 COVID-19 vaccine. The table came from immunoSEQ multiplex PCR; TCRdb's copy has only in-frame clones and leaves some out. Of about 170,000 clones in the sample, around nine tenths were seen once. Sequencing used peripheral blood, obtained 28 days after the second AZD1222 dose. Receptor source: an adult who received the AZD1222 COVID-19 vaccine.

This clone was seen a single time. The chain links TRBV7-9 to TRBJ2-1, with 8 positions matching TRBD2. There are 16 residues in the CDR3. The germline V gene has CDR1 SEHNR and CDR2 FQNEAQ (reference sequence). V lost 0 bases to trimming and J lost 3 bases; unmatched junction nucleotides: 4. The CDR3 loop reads CASSLALAGSYNEQFF. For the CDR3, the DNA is TGTGCCAGCAGCTTAGCTCTAGCGGGCAGCTACAATGAGCAGTTCTTC.

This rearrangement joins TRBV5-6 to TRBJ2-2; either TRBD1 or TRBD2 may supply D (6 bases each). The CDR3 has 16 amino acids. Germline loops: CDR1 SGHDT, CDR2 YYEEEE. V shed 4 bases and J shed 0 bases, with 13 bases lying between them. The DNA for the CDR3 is TGTGCCAGCAGCCCGGAGGGGGGCGCGAACACCGGGGAGCTGTTTTTT. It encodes CASSPEGGANTGELFF.

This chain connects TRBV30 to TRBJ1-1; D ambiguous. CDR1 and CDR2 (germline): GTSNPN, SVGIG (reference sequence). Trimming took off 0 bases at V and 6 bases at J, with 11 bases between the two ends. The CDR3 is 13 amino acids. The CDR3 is CAWSVQVGAEAFF. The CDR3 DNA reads TGTGCCTGGAGTGTGCAAGTGGGTGCTGAAGCTTTCTTT.

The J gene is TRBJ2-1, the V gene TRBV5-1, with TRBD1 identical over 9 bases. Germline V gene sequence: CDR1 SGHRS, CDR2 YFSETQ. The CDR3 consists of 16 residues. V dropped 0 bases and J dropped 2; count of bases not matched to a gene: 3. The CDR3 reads CASSLDGTGPYNEQFF. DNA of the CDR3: TGCGCCAGCAGCTTGGACGGGACAGGGCCCTACAATGAGCAGTTCTTC.

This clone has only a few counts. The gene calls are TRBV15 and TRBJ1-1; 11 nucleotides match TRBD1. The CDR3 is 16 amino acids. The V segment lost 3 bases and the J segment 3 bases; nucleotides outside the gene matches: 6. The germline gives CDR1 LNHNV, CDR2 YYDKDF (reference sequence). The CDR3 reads CATSRVDRGPDTEAFF. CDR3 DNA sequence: TGTGCCACCAGCAGGGTGGACAGGGGGCCTGACACTGAAGCTTTCTTT.

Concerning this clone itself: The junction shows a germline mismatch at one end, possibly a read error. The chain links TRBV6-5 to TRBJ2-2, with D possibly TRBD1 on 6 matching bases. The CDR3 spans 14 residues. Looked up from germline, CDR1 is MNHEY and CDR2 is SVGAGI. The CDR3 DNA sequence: TGTGGCAGCAGTATGGCAGGGGCCACCGGGGAGCTGTTTTTT. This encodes CGSSMAGATGELFF.

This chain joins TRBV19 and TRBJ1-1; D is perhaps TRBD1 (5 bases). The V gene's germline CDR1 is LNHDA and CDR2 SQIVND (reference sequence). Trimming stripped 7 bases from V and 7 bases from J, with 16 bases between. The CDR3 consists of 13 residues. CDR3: CASIEWQGGEAFF. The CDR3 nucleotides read TGTGCCAGTATCGAGTGGCAGGGCGGTGAAGCTTTCTTT.

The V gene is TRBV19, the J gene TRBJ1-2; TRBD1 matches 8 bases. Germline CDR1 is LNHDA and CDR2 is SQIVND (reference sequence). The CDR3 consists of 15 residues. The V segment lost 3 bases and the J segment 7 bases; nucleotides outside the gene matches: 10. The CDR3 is CASSINPGGASGYTF. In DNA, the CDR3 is TGTGCCAGTAGTATCAACCCAGGGGGCGCGAGTGGCTACACCTTC. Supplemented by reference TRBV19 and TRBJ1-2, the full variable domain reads DGGITQSPKYLFRKEGQNVTLSCEQNLNHDAMYWYRQDPGQGLRLIYYSQIVNDFQKGDIAEGYSVSREKKESFPLTVTSAQKNPTAFYLCASSINPGGASGYTFGSGTRLTVV.